The 3 T cell receptor beta chains given below trace back to one sample, sequenced in a study of PD-L1 blockade in urothelial cancer. Generated by immunoSEQ multiplex PCR, the TCRdb table keeps only in-frame clones and is missing some. Here the sample spans approximately 93,000 clones, roughly 85% being singletons. Time point described: peripheral blood 6 weeks after treatment start. The sequencing here drew on PBMCs, taken around atezolizumab (anti-PD-L1) treatment. The source is a man between 65 and 85 years old with urothelial cancer.

The V gene is TRBV6-1, the J gene TRBJ2-1; 7 bases map to TRBD2. The V and J ends lost 5 bases and 2 bases, in that order; junction bases with no gene match: 6. This CDR3 region has 15 residues. Germline CDR1 reads MNHNS; CDR2 reads SASEGT. The CDR3 here is CASSLGGGTYNEQFF. DNA for the CDR3: TGTGCCAGCAGTCTTGGGGGAGGGACCTACAATGAGCAGTTCTTC.

This clone was observed a single time. This chain connects TRBV4-3 to TRBJ2-5; the D gene is possibly TRBD2 (6 bases). Germline loops: CDR1 LGHNA, CDR2 YSLEER. The CDR3 loop spans 15 amino acids. The ends were cut back, 1 base at V and 5 bases at J, with 14 bases in the middle. The CDR3 loop reads CASSQGTTPTETQYF. The CDR3 DNA reads TGCGCCAGCAGCCAAGGGACTACCCCTACGGAGACCCAGTACTTC.

This rearrangement joins TRBV5-1 to TRBJ1-2; D is possibly TRBD1 (6 bases). CDR3 length: 15 residues. The germline V and J ends were trimmed by 2 bases and 0 bases, with 11 bases remaining between them. Germline values: CDR1 SGHRS, CDR2 YFSETQ. CDR3: CASSLSGEANYGYTF. The DNA for the CDR3 is TGCGCCAGCAGCTTATCAGGGGAAGCTAACTATGGCTACACCTTC.